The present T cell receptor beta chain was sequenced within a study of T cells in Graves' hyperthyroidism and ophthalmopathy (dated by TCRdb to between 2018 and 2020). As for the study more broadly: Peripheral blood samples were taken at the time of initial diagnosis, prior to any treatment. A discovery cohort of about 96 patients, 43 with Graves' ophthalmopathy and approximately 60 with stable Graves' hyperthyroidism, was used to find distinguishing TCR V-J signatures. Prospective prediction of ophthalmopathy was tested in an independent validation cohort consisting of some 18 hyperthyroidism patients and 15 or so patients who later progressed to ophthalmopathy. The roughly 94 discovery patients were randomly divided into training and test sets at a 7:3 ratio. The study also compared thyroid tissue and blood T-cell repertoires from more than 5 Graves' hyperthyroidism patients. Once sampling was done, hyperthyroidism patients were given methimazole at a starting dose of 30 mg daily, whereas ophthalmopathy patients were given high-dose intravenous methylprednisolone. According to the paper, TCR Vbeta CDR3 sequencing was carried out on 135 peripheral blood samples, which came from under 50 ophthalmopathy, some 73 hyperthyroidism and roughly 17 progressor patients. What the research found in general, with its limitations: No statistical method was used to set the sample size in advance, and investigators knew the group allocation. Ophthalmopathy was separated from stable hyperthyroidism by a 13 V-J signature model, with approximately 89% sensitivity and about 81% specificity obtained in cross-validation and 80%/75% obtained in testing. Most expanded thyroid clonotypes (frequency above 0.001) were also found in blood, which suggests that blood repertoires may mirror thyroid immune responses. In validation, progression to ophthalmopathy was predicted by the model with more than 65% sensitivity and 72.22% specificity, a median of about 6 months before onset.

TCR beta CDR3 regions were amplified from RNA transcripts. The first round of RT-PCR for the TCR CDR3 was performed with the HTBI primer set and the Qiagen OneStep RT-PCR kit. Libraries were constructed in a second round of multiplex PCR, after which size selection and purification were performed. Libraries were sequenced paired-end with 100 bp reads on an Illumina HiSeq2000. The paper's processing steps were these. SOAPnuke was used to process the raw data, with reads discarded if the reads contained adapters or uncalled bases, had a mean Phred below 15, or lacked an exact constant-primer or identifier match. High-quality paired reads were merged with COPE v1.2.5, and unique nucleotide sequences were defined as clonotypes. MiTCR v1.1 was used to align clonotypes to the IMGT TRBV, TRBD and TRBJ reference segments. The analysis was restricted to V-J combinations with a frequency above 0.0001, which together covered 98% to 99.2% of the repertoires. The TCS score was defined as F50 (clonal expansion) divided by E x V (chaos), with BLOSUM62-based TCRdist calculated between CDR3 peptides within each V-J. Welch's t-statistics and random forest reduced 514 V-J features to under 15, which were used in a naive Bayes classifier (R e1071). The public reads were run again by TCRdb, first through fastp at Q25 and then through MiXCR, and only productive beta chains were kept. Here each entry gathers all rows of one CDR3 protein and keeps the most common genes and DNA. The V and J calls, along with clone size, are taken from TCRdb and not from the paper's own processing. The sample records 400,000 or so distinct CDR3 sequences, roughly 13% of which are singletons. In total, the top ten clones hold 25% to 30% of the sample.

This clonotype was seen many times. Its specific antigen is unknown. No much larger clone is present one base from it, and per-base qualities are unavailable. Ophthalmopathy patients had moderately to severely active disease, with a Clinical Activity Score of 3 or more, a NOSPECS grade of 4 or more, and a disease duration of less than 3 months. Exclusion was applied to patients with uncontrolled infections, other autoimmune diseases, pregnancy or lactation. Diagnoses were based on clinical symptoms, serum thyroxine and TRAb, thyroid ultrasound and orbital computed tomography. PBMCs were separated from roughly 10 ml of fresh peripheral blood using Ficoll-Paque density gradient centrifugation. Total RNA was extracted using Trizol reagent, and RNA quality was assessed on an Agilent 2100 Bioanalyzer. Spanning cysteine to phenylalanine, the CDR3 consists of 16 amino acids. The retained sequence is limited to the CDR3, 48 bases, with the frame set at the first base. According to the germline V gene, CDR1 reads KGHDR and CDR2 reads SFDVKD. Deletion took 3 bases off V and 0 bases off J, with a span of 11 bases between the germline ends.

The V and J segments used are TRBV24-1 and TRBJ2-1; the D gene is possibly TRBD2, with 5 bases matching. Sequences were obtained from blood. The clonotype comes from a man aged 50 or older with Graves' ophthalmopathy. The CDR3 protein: CATSDPSGVSYNEQFF. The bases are TGTGCCACCAGTGATCCCAGCGGAGTCTCCTACAATGAGCAGTTCTTC.